A single T cell receptor beta chain is shown here with its context. This clone came up once. It has no known antigen specificity. Base quality data are lacking; no much larger clone is found one base away. The data are from a study of cytomegalovirus exposure and HLA in healthy donors (dated by TCRdb to 2015 to 2018). Regarding the complete study: In an earlier analysis of around 540 of the donors, 250 to 350 Gb of sequence data and 100 million or so unique TCR beta sequences from 150 million to 200 million T cells were reported. Typing coverage differed by locus: A, B, C, DRB1 and DQB1 were typed in roughly 620-640 donors, DQA1 in roughly 510, DPA1 in 600 to 610, and DPB1 in 400 to 490. Among about 390 genotyped donors of the cohort, an average of approximately 250,000 unique TCR beta nucleotide sequences were sequenced per donor, roughly a sixth of them non-productive. The study combined high-throughput TCR immunosequencing, statistical association of individual TCRs with disease status, and machine learning to predict cytomegalovirus infection status. Because of strong linkage in the cohort, four to six DR-DQ haplotypes were treated as single units for association and clustering. All discovery cohort repertoires had been generated on a single sequencing platform. The study aimed to test whether cataloging public T cell receptors could reveal signatures of past pathogen exposure. In addition to the first cohort of 650 to 750 subjects, a separate validation cohort of some 120 different subjects was used. An earlier analysis of 587 of the donors used high-throughput TCR beta sequencing to judge whether each TCR beta V gene segment behaved as functional or pseudogenic. The T cell repertoires of some 700 subjects were profiled by immunosequencing and related to cytomegalovirus serostatus. Among the roughly 400 genotyped donors, about 83% belonged to the genetic ancestry cluster associated with self-reported Caucasian donors. In the later analysis, no new phenotypic data were used to find candidate immune exposures; instead, reliance was placed on TCR beta sequences and their occurrence across donors. Donor age, sex, ethnicity and CMV serostatus were compiled alongside the repertoire data. Class I and class II HLA loci were covered by the typing at four-digit resolution. An early release covering 500 to 750 HLA-typed donors comprised about 300 gigabases of sequencing data and some 79 million unique TCR sequences. In a later analysis, previously published TCR beta repertoires from hundreds of donors were re-analyzed and high-resolution HLA genotyping was added so that TCR occurrence patterns could be studied. In a later genetic analysis, genome-wide SNP genotypes for about 60% of the 666 donors were used, and that subset was treated as a discovery cohort. The paper's findings and limits, for the study overall: At a false discovery rate of 0.05, a later analysis linked some 17,000 TCR beta sequences to specific HLA alleles. In a later analysis, the rate of TCR association differed among HLA loci, with DRB1 alleles having the most associated TCRs and HLA-C alleles having the fewest. Assigning TCR associations to individual alleles was difficult when HLA alleles, especially DR and DQ, strongly co-occurred. The study gave a list of over 150 TCR beta chains associated with cytomegalovirus. A further reported finding was that TCR beta sequences accurately predicted the HLA-A and HLA-B alleles for most subjects in the first cohort. According to the authors, the approach could potentially be generalized to other disease states and immunological phenotypes. Some IMGT-functional V segments, including TRBV6-2 and TRBV6-3, could not be told apart with the 87-base-pair reads, so those segments were excluded. This cohort had only TCR beta chains sequenced, and the lack of alpha or paired-chain data limited which features could be detected. Broadly in line with IMGT annotations, most TCR beta V segments showed up in productive rearrangements about 90% or about 30% of the time in an earlier analysis of several hundred of the donors. Roughly uniform sequencing depth across donors was assumed in presence/absence analyses, although this assumption may not hold. Linkage disequilibrium might explain the correlated functional status among segregating V segments, but an unknown experimental factor could not be ruled out. The classifier was reported to diagnose cytomegalovirus status with high specificity and sensitivity in both the original and validation cohorts. Across donors, most TCR sequences were observed very rarely, whereas some public TCRs were present in many individuals. In a later analysis, most CMV-associated TCR beta chains were found to appear HLA-restricted, with HLA associations seemingly driven largely by CMV exposure. V-gene and J-gene trimming of TCR beta chains was associated with a missense DCLRE1C variant in a later genetic analysis, and the association was replicated in an independent cohort. In a later analysis, HLA-associated TCR beta chains were found to be more clonally expanded and to have lower generation probabilities than equally common non-associated chains. A cluster of highly shared sequence variants was judged likely to be a technical artifact of the sequencing pipeline. For the cohort, immune exposure information was limited to CMV serostatus. According to a later genetic analysis, donors in an Asian-associated ancestry cluster had fewer N-insertions in productive TCRs than the approximately 700-donor mean. Because some donors lacked HLA typing at each locus, the association tests relied only on the typed subset. In vitro tests confirmed that a few of the cytomegalovirus-associated TCR beta chains recognize cytomegalovirus antigens. Several of the top co-occurrence clusters appeared to be linked to parvovirus B19, influenza, CMV and Epstein-Barr virus, according to a later analysis. The earlier analysis of some 540 of the donors excluded approximately 17 rarely observed V segments, including chromosome 9 orphons, because counts were too low.

Libraries were built with the immunoSEQ multiplex PCR assay. For the multiplex PCR, a mixture combining 60 forward primers for TCR Vbeta segments and 13 reverse primers for TCR Jbeta segments was used. The CDR3 region of rearranged TCR beta genes was amplified from genomic DNA with a multiplex PCR assay. The amplified TCR beta libraries were sequenced on the Illumina HiSeq System as 87-base-pair reads. Regarding the original processing steps: In a later analysis, 80 million or so unique TCR beta chains were counted across the 650 to 700 repertoires, and roughly 10 million of these chains were shared by at least two donors. A nearest-neighbor algorithm error-corrected the raw reads and collapsed the reads into unique sequences, merging closely related sequences to remove PCR and sequencing errors. To assign V, D and J gene segments, CDR3 sequences were aligned to IMGT reference sequences. Each retained sequence needed at least a six-nucleotide match to both a V gene segment and a J gene segment. A rearrangement counted as productive if the CDR3 had no stop codons and remained in frame with V and J, and every other rearrangement counted as non-productive. CDR3 was defined by IMGT convention, running from the second conserved V-encoded cysteine to the conserved J-encoded phenylalanine. Sequences without an unambiguous match to a single V gene segment were excluded from the earlier analysis of approximately 600 of the donors. In an earlier analysis of several hundred of the donors, a V segment was called functional when productive rearrangements were above 56.7%, and segregating when the standard deviation between donors exceeded 5%. A statistical classification framework was developed to diagnose cytomegalovirus status using the catalog of TCR beta chain sequences. In a later analysis, TCR nucleotide sequences were compared against IMGT/GENE-DB human TR gene sequences so that V and J genes could be assigned. In a later analysis, CDR3 sequences and most-parsimonious VDJ recombination scenarios were assigned using the TCRdist pipeline. A later analysis defined each TCR beta chain by its CDR3 amino acid sequence plus V-gene family, and excluded reads lacking a unique V-gene family. In a later analysis, nearly 600 highly shared, low-generation-probability nucleotide sequences were removed to address suspected cross-contamination and a sequencing artifact. In a later analysis, a clonal expansion index for each public chain was calculated from normalized within-repertoire ranks of inferred template counts. In a later analysis, generation probabilities were computed using a VDJ recombination model fitted to out-of-frame rearrangements, and the results were checked against IGoR. A later analysis scored TCR-TCR, TCR-HLA and TCR-CMV co-occurrence with hypergeometric tests, applying a repertoire-size bias correction to TCR pairs. False discovery rates were estimated in a later analysis by permuting HLA or CMV assignments 20 times. In a later analysis, co-occurring TCRs were grouped with DBSCAN, and TCRdist sequence similarity was added when clustering was performed within HLA-allele-positive subsets. Co-occurrence clustering excluded repertoires with fewer than 30,000 or more than 120,000 public chains, plus five with anomalous nucleotide sharing. TCRdb limited this immuneACCESS table to in-frame rearrangements with V and J called. A share of clones is missing; checked studies link under half to unresolved V genes, and the rest is unexplained. V and J calls plus clone size are reproduced from that table; the DNA served to infer D and trimming. The sample table lists 150,000 to 200,000 clones, roughly four fifths of them with a count of one. Less than 1.2% of the sample goes to the ten largest clones.

The cohort consisted of 600 or so healthy bone marrow donors. At the time of sampling, every cohort member was nominally healthy, though immune exposures that went unrecorded were likely present. The donor tested CMV seronegative, placing the donor among the roughly 400 seronegative members of the cohort. Each donor provided a peripheral blood sample, and peripheral blood mononuclear cells were used for TCR beta sequencing. The Qiagen DNeasy Blood Extraction Kit was used to extract genomic DNA from the blood cell samples. The CDR3, from cysteine to phenylalanine, totals 18 residues. Only the CDR3 DNA stays, 54 bases, in frame from base 1. CDR1 and CDR2 are read off the germline V gene (reference sequence) as MNHEY and SMNVEV. Ends trimmed: V by 1 base, J by 6 bases; bases unmatched to a gene: 13.

The chain employs TRBV27 and TRBJ2-1, and 9 junction bases match TRBD2. Source material: PBMCs. The clonotype originates from a woman between 40 and 50 years old in good health and CMV-seronegative. The CDR3 region has the sequence CASSLFFGTSNSINEQFF. The nucleotide sequence reads as follows: TGTGCCAGCAGTTTATTTTTTGGGACTAGCAATAGTATCAATGAGCAGTTCTTC.